The 21 T cell receptor beta chains below come from one sample, sequenced in a study of blood T cell repertoires in COVID-19. Sequencing used immunoSEQ multiplex PCR; TCRdb keeps in-frame clones, though not all of them. The sample records some 50,000 clones, more than 75% being singletons. Sequenced sample: peripheral blood. The source is an elderly woman with COVID-19, enrolled during active disease.

The V gene is TRBV5-1, the J gene TRBJ1-3; 7 nucleotides line up with TRBD1. Germline values: CDR1 SGHRS, CDR2 YFSETQ. The length of the CDR3 is 16 residues. Losses at the gene ends were 3 bases for V and 2 bases for J; bases not matched to a gene: 8. The CDR3: CASSSSTGRAGNTIYF. CDR3 DNA sequence: TGCGCCAGCAGCTCCTCGACAGGGCGAGCTGGAAACACCATATATTTT.

The V call is TRBV19, the J call TRBJ1-3; D gene ambiguous. The length of the CDR3 is 14 residues. The germline V gene has CDR1 LNHDA and CDR2 SQIVND (reference sequence). V was clipped by 3 bases and J by 1 base, with 7 bases between them. The CDR3 spells CASSMAGSGNTIYF. Written as DNA, the CDR3 is TGTGCCAGTAGTATGGCGGGATCTGGAAACACCATATATTTT.

This clone is a singleton in its sample. The chain is built from TRBV7-9 and TRBJ2-5, with D tentatively TRBD2 (5 bases). Germline V gives CDR1 SEHNR, CDR2 FQNEAQ (reference sequence). The CDR3 runs to 14 residues. The V gene lost 1 base and the J gene lost 2 bases, with 8 bases spanning the gap. This CDR3 reads CASSLGGRQETQYF. In nucleotides, the CDR3 is TGTGCCAGCAGCTTAGGCGGGCGGCAAGAGACCCAGTACTTC.

This chain links TRBV13 with TRBJ2-3, with 7 bases aligning to TRBD1. The J segment lost 4 bases and the V segment lost 3 bases, leaving 10 bases of the junction unmatched. CDR3 length equals 16 residues. Germline-derived CDR1 and CDR2 are PRHDT and FYEKMQ (reference sequence). CDR3 sequence: CASSFTGVVGSDTQYF. The CDR3 DNA is TGTGCCAGCAGCTTTACAGGGGTCGTGGGTTCAGATACGCAGTATTTT. Together with reference TRBV13 and TRBJ2-3, the CDR3 gives the full variable domain: AAGVIQSPRHLIKEKRETATLKCYPIPRHDTVYWYQQGPGQDPQFLISFYEKMQSDKGSIPDRFSAQQFSDYHSELNMSSLELGDSALYFCASSFTGVVGSDTQYFGPGTRLTVL.

The chain carries TRBV7-9 and TRBJ2-3, with 9 bases identical to TRBD1. After removal of 5 bases from V and 0 bases from J, the junction contained 3 bases not matched to a gene. The CDR3 length is 15 residues. Germline V gene lookup returns CDR1 SEHNR and CDR2 FQNEAQ (reference sequence). CDR3 sequence (DNA): TGTGCCAGCAGCCCCGGGACAGGGAGCACAGATACGCAGTATTTT. This sequence encodes CASSPGTGSTDTQYF.

In its sample, this clone was seen once. J is TRBJ2-3 and V is TRBV6-5; D might be TRBD1 (5 bases). This CDR3 spans 16 amino acids. Trimming left V 4 bases short and J 7 bases short, with 21 bases between. CDR1 and CDR2 (germline): MNHEY, SVGAGI. CDR3 protein: CASSLRSGMKKNTQYF. CDR3 nucleotide sequence: TGTGCCAGCAGTTTAAGGTCAGGGATGAAGAAGAATACGCAGTATTTT.

This rearrangement joins TRBV5-1 to TRBJ2-1; 11 bases are a match to TRBD1. CDR1 and CDR2 from the germline V gene are SGHRS and YFSETQ. The CDR3 consists of 14 residues. Trimming took 3 bases from V and 6 from J; bases not matched to a gene: 2. CDR3 in DNA: TGCGCCAGCAGCTGGGGGACAGGGGGCAATGAGCAGTTCTTC. It specifies CASSWGTGGNEQFF.

The chain joins TRBV19 to TRBJ2-7; 8 bases fit TRBD1. In germline, CDR1 is LNHDA, CDR2 SQIVND (reference sequence). The J segment lost 0 bases and the V segment lost 4 bases, leaving 11 bases of the junction unmatched. This CDR3 has 17 amino acids. The CDR3 DNA reads TGTGCCAGTAGTAGAAATTCGGGACAGGCAAGCTCCTACGAGCAGTACTTC. Amino acids: CASSRNSGQASSYEQYF. The variable domain in full, with the rest retrieved from reference TRBV19 and TRBJ2-7, is DGGITQSPKYLFRKEGQNVTLSCEQNLNHDAMYWYRQDPGQGLRLIYYSQIVNDFQKGDIAEGYSVSREKKESFPLTVTSAQKNPTAFYLCASSRNSGQASSYEQYFGPGTRLTVT.

The CDR3 DNA is TGTGCCAGCAGTGAAAGGCCTACCGGGGGCACAGATACGCAGTATTTT. It yields the protein CASSERPTGGTDTQYF. The chain recombines TRBV2 with TRBJ2-3; D is perhaps TRBD2 (5 bases). CDR3 length: 16 residues. Germline-derived CDR1 and CDR2 are SNHLY and FYNNEI. Trimming cost V 2 bases and J 1 base, with 13 bases left between them.

The chain combines TRBV5-4 with TRBJ2-1; the D gene is possibly TRBD2 (5 bases). The CDR3 has 15 amino acids. Between the trimmed V and J ends, which lost 4 bases and 4 bases, there was a span of 15 bases. Germline CDR1 reads SGHNT; CDR2 reads YYREEE (reference sequence). Here the CDR3 reads CASSGLRAGYNEQFF. The CDR3 nucleotides are TGTGCCAGCAGCGGCTTGAGGGCCGGATACAATGAGCAGTTCTTC. Based on the CDR3 plus reference TRBV5-4 and TRBJ2-1, the full variable domain is ETGVTQSPTHLIKTRGQQVTLRCSSQSGHNTVSWYQQALGQGPQFIFQYYREEENGRGNFPPRFSGLQFPNYSSELNVNALELDDSALYLCASSGLRAGYNEQFFGPGTRLTVL.

The gene calls are TRBV19 and TRBJ1-4; D perhaps matches TRBD1 (6 bases). V lost 3 bases, J lost 2 bases, and 10 bases lay in between. The CDR3 runs 15 residues. Germline lookup yields CDR1 LNHDA and CDR2 SQIVND (reference sequence). For the CDR3, the DNA is TGTGCCAGTAGTATGAGGGGGTGGACTAATGAAAAACTGTTTTTT. It translates to CASSMRGWTNEKLFF.

The J gene is TRBJ2-1, the V gene TRBV4-1, with D possibly being TRBD2 (6 bases). The CDR3 spans 17 residues. V was cut by 1 base and J by 0 bases, with 13 bases left in between. Germline V gene data show CDR1 as MGHRA and CDR2 as YSYEKL. DNA of the CDR3: TGCGCCAGCAGCCAAGGGATGGCCGGGGGCTCCTACAATGAGCAGTTCTTC. Protein product: CASSQGMAGGSYNEQFF.

The CDR3 here is CASRQVWPQPQHF. CDR3 sequence (DNA): TGTGCCAGCAGACAGGTTTGGCCTCAGCCCCAGCATTTT. The genes are TRBV6-5 and TRBJ1-5, with D possibly being TRBD1 (5 bases). The germline V gene has CDR1 MNHEY and CDR2 SVGAGI. The CDR3 is made up of 13 amino acids. Between the trimmed V and J ends, which lost 6 bases and 6 bases, there was a span of 12 bases.

The chain carries TRBV5-8 and TRBJ1-2, with 7 nucleotides matching TRBD1. CDR1 and CDR2 from the germline V gene are SGHTS and YDEGEE. This CDR3 spans 16 amino acids. The V gene end was trimmed by 4 bases and the J gene end by 4 bases; junction bases not matched to a gene: 13. CDR3 loop: CASSVQRPGGGYGYTF. The CDR3 nucleotides are TGTGCCAGCAGCGTCCAACGGCCAGGGGGAGGCTATGGCTACACCTTC.

With respect to this clone: Additional DNA sequences in this sample encode the identical CDR3. The genes are TRBV5-1 and TRBJ2-5; 10 positions agree with TRBD2. Per the germline V gene, CDR1 is SGHRS and CDR2 is YFSETQ. Trimming removed 4 bases from V and 2 bases from J; junction bases left unmatched: 8. This CDR3 comprises 16 residues. The CDR3 region has the DNA TGCGCCAGCAGCGTCCCGGGACTAGCGAAACAAGAGACCCAGTACTTC. Protein sequence: CASSVPGLAKQETQYF.

The chain recombines TRBV30 with TRBJ1-1; D gene unclear. The ends were cut back, 1 base at V and 6 bases at J, with 18 bases in the middle. Germline CDR1 and CDR2: GTSNPN and SVGIG (reference sequence). The CDR3 has 15 residues. The DNA of the CDR3 is TGTGCCTGGAGTGCCTCCAGCCCCCCCGGGGCTGAAGCTTTCTTT. The encoded protein is CAWSASSPPGAEAFF.

This clone was counted a few times. V is TRBV3-1 (or the pseudogene TRBV3-2) and J is TRBJ2-1; possible D gene TRBD2, 6 bases. The V end lost 0 bases, the J end lost 0 bases, and 6 bases lay between the germline ends. The CDR3 is made up of 15 amino acids. CDR1 and CDR2 (germline): LGHDT, YNNKEL (reference sequence). The CDR3 DNA reads TGTGCCAGCAGCCAAGACGGGAGCTCCTACAATGAGCAGTTCTTC. Translation gives CASSQDGSSYNEQFF.

The V gene is TRBV7-9, the J gene TRBJ1-4; 9 nucleotides align to TRBD1. The CDR3 loop spans 16 amino acids. With 5 bases clipped from V and 5 bases from J, the junction kept 9 bases outside the gene matches. Germline CDR1 and CDR2: SEHNR and FQNEAQ (reference sequence). This CDR3 is CASSPSSGTGNEKLFF. CDR3 nucleotides: TGTGCCAGCAGCCCGTCGTCCGGGACAGGGAATGAAAAACTGTTTTTT. Combining the CDR3 with reference TRBV7-9 and TRBJ1-4 gives the whole variable domain DTGVSQNPRHKITKRGQNVTFRCDPISEHNRLYWYRQTLGQGPEFLTYFQNEAQLEKSRLLSDRFSAERPKGSFSTLEIQRTEQGDSAMYLCASSPSSGTGNEKLFFGSGTQLSVL.

The rearrangement uses TRBV6-5 and TRBJ1-6; TRBD1 might be the D (6 bases). Germline V CDR1 and CDR2: MNHEY, SVGAGI. The germline V and J ends were trimmed by 6 bases and 11 bases, with 20 bases remaining between them. There are 15 residues in the CDR3. This CDR3 is CASSPGVTGSPPLHF. CDR3 DNA sequence: TGTGCCAGCAGCCCAGGAGTGACAGGTTCGCCACCCCTCCACTTT.

This sequence joins TRBV19 and TRBJ1-3, with TRBD1 matching 9 bases. Unmatched junction bases numbered 10, after V lost 7 bases and J lost 0 bases. The CDR3 has 17 amino acids. Germline V gene data show CDR1 as LNHDA and CDR2 as SQIVND (reference sequence). Written as DNA, the CDR3 is TGTGCCAGTAAGCGGACAGGGGAGGCTTTCTCTGGAAACACCATATATTTT. Its translation: CASKRTGEAFSGNTIYF.

This sequence joins TRBV9 and TRBJ2-3, with D possibly TRBD2 on 6 matching bases. Germline CDR1 is SGDLS and CDR2 is YYNGEE. This CDR3 contains 15 residues. V shed 4 bases and J shed 2 bases, with 14 bases lying between them. CDR3 in amino acids: CASSHLTRLTDTQYF. The DNA of the CDR3 is TGTGCCAGCAGCCACCTGACTAGACTCACAGATACGCAGTATTTT. The full variable domain, its missing parts supplied by reference TRBV9 and TRBJ2-3, is DSGVTQTPKHLITATGQRVTLRCSPRSGDLSVYWYQQSLDQGLQFLIQYYNGEERAKGNILERFSAQQFPDLHSELNLSSLELGDSALYFCASSHLTRLTDTQYFGPGTRLTVL.